The 31 T cell receptor beta chains below all came from one sample that was sequenced in a study of PD-L1 blockade in urothelial cancer. The method was immunoSEQ multiplex PCR; TCRdb's version includes in-frame clones alone and lacks a portion of them. This table has 100,000 or so clones, around 93% appearing once. The sample was PBMCs, taken around atezolizumab (anti-PD-L1) treatment. The receptors stem from a woman older than 75 with urothelial cancer.

This rearrangement joins TRBV7-3 to TRBJ1-1; D is uncertain. Per germline, CDR1 SGHTA and CDR2 FQGTGA. CDR3 length: 13 amino acids. Trimming took off 5 bases at V and 2 bases at J, with 9 bases between the two ends. The CDR3 DNA is TGTGCCAGCAGCGCGTCACCTAACACTGAAGCTTTCTTT. This gives the protein CASSASPNTEAFF.

The rearrangement links TRBV6-6 to TRBJ1-1; 10 nucleotides align to TRBD1. Germline CDR1 and CDR2: MNHNY and SVGAGI (reference sequence). J lost 4 bases, V lost 10 bases, and 9 bases had no gene match. This CDR3 contains 14 residues. The CDR3, as DNA: TGTGCCACCCTACTAGACAGGGGGCGCACTGAAGCTTTCTTT. This encodes CATLLDRGRTEAFF.

The genes are TRBV28 and TRBJ2-1; 12 nucleotides align to TRBD1. The CDR3 is 16 amino acids. Germline lookup yields CDR1 MDHEN and CDR2 SYDVKM. V gave up 5 bases and J gave up 1 base; unmatched junction bases: 3. In DNA form, the CDR3 reads TGTGCCAGCAGTGGGACAGGGGGCCCGTCCTACAATGAGCAGTTCTTC. Amino acid sequence: CASSGTGGPSYNEQFF.

The genes are TRBV4-1 and TRBJ2-5; TRBD2 matches 7 bases. The CDR3 has 15 amino acids. J was trimmed by 5 bases and V by 2 bases; bases with no gene match: 8. Germline CDR1 is MGHRA and CDR2 is YSYEKL. As DNA, the CDR3 is TGCGCCAGCAGCCAATGGGGGGAGGGATTCGAGACCCAGTACTTC. Translated: CASSQWGEGFETQYF.

The rearrangement links TRBV11-2 to TRBJ2-3; D perhaps matches TRBD2 (5 bases). Germline lookup yields CDR1 SGHAT and CDR2 FQNNGV. The V and J ends lost 2 bases and 2 bases respectively, with 14 bases between them. The CDR3 contains 16 residues. CDR3 residues: CASSLLGASSTDTQYF. CDR3 DNA: TGTGCCAGCAGCTTACTAGGAGCTAGCTCCACAGATACGCAGTATTTT.

The J gene is TRBJ1-5, the V gene TRBV7-2; tentatively, D is TRBD1 (6 bases). Germline assignment: CDR1 SGHTA and CDR2 FQGNSA. The CDR3 has 14 amino acids. V lost 6 bases to trimming and J lost 2 bases, with 11 bases between them. The CDR3 DNA reads TGTGCCAGCAGACAGGGAAGGGGCAATCAGCCCCAGCATTTT. Translated, it gives CASRQGRGNQPQHF.

The genes are TRBV28 and TRBJ2-7; 7 bases line up with TRBD1. The CDR3 spans 15 residues. Germline CDR1 and CDR2: MDHEN and SYDVKM. V lost 6 bases to trimming and J lost 2 bases; unmatched junction nucleotides: 10. The CDR3 DNA reads TGTGCCAGCAGGGAGCGGACAGGACCTCCCTACGAGCAGTACTTC. Translated, it gives CASRERTGPPYEQYF.

This rearrangement joins TRBV19 to TRBJ2-7, with a weak D call TRBD2 (5 bases). This CDR3 is 14 amino acids long. From germline, CDR1 is LNHDA and CDR2 SQIVND (reference sequence). The ends were cut back, 6 bases at V and 3 bases at J, with 15 bases in the middle. CDR3 in amino acids: CASSDSDSFYEQYF. The CDR3 coding sequence is TGTGCCAGTAGCGACTCGGACTCGTTCTACGAGCAGTACTTC.

The chain is built from TRBV4-1 and TRBJ2-7; 11 bases agree with TRBD2. With V trimmed by 0 bases and J by 1 base, 8 bases remained unmatched. The CDR3 is 18 amino acids. Germline values: CDR1 MGHRA, CDR2 YSYEKL. The CDR3 region is CASSQDVGLADRSYEQYF. CDR3 nucleotides: TGCGCCAGCAGCCAAGACGTGGGACTAGCGGACCGTTCCTACGAGCAGTACTTC.

This clone was detected once. Other nucleotide sequences from this sample produce the same CDR3. This rearrangement joins TRBV28 to TRBJ1-1; unclear D gene. Trimming took 1 base from V and 4 from J, leaving 4 bases between them. The CDR3 sequence is 12 residues long. The germline V gene encodes CDR1 MDHEN and CDR2 SYDVKM. In DNA, the CDR3 is TGTGCCAGCAGTTTATTGAGCACTGAAGCTTTCTTT. Its translation: CASSLLSTEAFF.

CDR3 protein: CASRPAGDVYEQYF. The CDR3 DNA follows: TGTGCCAGCAGGCCAGCGGGAGATGTGTACGAGCAGTACTTC. The V and J genes are TRBV6-5 and TRBJ2-7; 8 bases match TRBD2. The CDR3 length is 14 residues. Unmatched junction bases numbered 8, after V lost 6 bases and J lost 4 bases. CDR1 MNHEY and CDR2 SVGAGI come from the germline V gene.

The V gene is TRBV9, the J gene TRBJ2-7; TRBD1 aligns across 10 bases. CDR1 SGDLS and CDR2 YYNGEE come from the germline V gene. V gave up 3 bases and J gave up 3 bases; unmatched junction bases: 3. The CDR3 loop spans 14 amino acids. The CDR3 DNA follows: TGTGCCAGCAGCGCGGGACAGGGGAACTACGAGCAGTACTTC. Translated, it gives CASSAGQGNYEQYF.

The chain is built from TRBV28 and TRBJ2-7; D possibly corresponds to TRBD2 (5 bases). Trimming took 2 bases from V and 5 from J, leaving 19 bases between them. Germline assignment: CDR1 MDHEN and CDR2 SYDVKM. The CDR3 runs to 16 residues. The chain's CDR3 is CASSLSYPPKRDEQYF. In DNA form, the CDR3 reads TGTGCCAGCAGTTTAAGTTACCCCCCGAAGAGGGACGAGCAGTACTTC.

This chain uses TRBV4-2 with TRBJ1-2; maybe TRBD1 (5 bases). V shed 3 bases and J shed 3 bases, with 11 bases lying between them. CDR1 and CDR2 from the germline V gene are LGHNA and YNFKEQ. The CDR3 contains 14 residues. The CDR3 DNA reads as TGTGCCAGCAGCCAGGACCTAGGGGACTATGGCTACACCTTC. It yields the protein CASSQDLGDYGYTF.

The chain is built from TRBV29-1 and TRBJ2-3; 9 bases line up with TRBD2. The CDR3 runs 15 residues. The V gene's germline CDR1 is SQVTM and CDR2 ANQGSEA. With 2 bases clipped from V and 2 bases from J, the junction kept 5 bases outside the gene matches. The CDR3 DNA is TGCAGCGTTGAAAGGGCGGGAGGGGCCACAGATACGCAGTATTTT. This gives the protein CSVERAGGATDTQYF.

J is TRBJ2-7 and V is TRBV4-2, with 8 bases that match TRBD2. J gave up 12 bases and V 4 bases, and 17 bases lay outside the gene matches. Germline V CDR1 and CDR2: LGHNA, YNFKEQ. The CDR3 sequence is 15 residues long. The chain's CDR3 is CASSRSGAGDEVGYF. The CDR3 DNA reads as TGTGCCAGCAGCCGTTCCGGAGCGGGAGACGAGGTTGGGTACTTC.

V gene TRBV30 combines with J gene TRBJ2-5; D unclear. Looked up from germline, CDR1 is GTSNPN and CDR2 is SVGIG (reference sequence). V was pared by 6 bases and J by 2 bases, with 10 bases between. The CDR3 consists of 12 residues. The CDR3 nucleotides are TGTGCCTGTCCCGAGAGACAAGAGACCCAGTACTTC. Its protein product is CACPERQETQYF.

This clone was observed a single time. The chain has TRBV15 and TRBJ2-7; 9 bases align to TRBD1. Germline V CDR1 and CDR2: LNHNV, YYDKDF (reference sequence). The CDR3 has 15 amino acids. Trimming at V came to 2 bases and at J to 3 bases, leaving 5 bases not matched to a gene. This CDR3 reads CATSRPGTGSYEQYF. The CDR3 coding sequence is TGTGCCACCAGCAGACCCGGGACAGGGAGCTACGAGCAGTACTTC.

The J gene is TRBJ1-1, the V gene TRBV13; no clear D. The CDR3 has 11 residues. The V gene's germline CDR1 is PRHDT and CDR2 FYEKMQ (reference sequence). Trimming took off 3 bases at V and 7 bases at J, with 6 bases between the two ends. The chain's CDR3 is CASSFGVEAFF. DNA for the CDR3: TGTGCCAGCAGCTTTGGAGTTGAAGCTTTCTTT.

V and J are TRBV5-4 and TRBJ1-2, with a tentative D call TRBD1 (5 bases). Germline V gives CDR1 SGHNT, CDR2 YYREEE (reference sequence). This CDR3 has 14 amino acids. Trimming stripped 4 bases from V and 8 bases from J, with 18 bases between. This chain's CDR3 is CASSLTGGYEGYTF. CDR3 nucleotide sequence: TGTGCCAGCAGCCTTACCGGGGGGTACGAGGGCTACACCTTC.

This clone occurred once. This chain uses TRBV11-2 with TRBJ2-1; TRBD2 agrees at 8 bases. The CDR3 consists of 14 residues. V dropped 4 bases and J dropped 1; count of bases not matched to a gene: 0. Germline V gene lookup returns CDR1 SGHAT and CDR2 FQNNGV. This chain's CDR3 is CASSSSGSYNEQFF. CDR3 nucleotides: TGTGCCAGCAGCTCTAGCGGGTCCTACAATGAGCAGTTCTTC. The whole variable domain, remainder taken from reference TRBV11-2 and TRBJ2-1, is EAGVAQSPRYKIIEKRQSVAFWCNPISGHATLYWYQQILGQGPKLLIQFQNNGVVDDSQLPKDRFSAERLKGVDSTLKIQPAKLEDSAVYLCASSSSGSYNEQFFGPGTRLTVL.

This chain connects TRBV19 to TRBJ1-2; possible D gene TRBD1, 5 bases. There are 14 residues in the CDR3. Between the trimmed V and J ends, which lost 3 bases and 3 bases, there was a span of 11 bases. Germline V gene lookup returns CDR1 LNHDA and CDR2 SQIVND (reference sequence). The CDR3: CASSIADNYYGYTF. In nucleotides, the CDR3 is TGTGCCAGTAGTATCGCGGACAATTACTATGGCTACACCTTC.

The V call is TRBV10-1, the J call TRBJ1-5; D possibly corresponds to TRBD1 (5 bases). CDR1 and CDR2 from the germline V gene are WNHNN and SYGVQD (reference sequence). The CDR3 has 13 residues. Trimming cost V 6 bases and J 3 bases, with 9 bases left between them. CDR3 amino acids: CASRGALNQPQHF. DNA of the CDR3: TGCGCCAGCAGAGGGGCCCTCAATCAGCCCCAGCATTTT.

V usage is TRBV19 and J usage is TRBJ1-2, with 10 positions matching TRBD1. Germline assignment: CDR1 LNHDA and CDR2 SQIVND (reference sequence). V dropped 6 bases and J dropped 8; count of bases not matched to a gene: 3. The CDR3 extends over 12 amino acids. The CDR3 region is CASSGQGGGYTF. The CDR3 DNA is TGTGCCAGTAGCGGACAGGGGGGCGGCTACACCTTC. Filled out from reference TRBV19 and TRBJ1-2, the complete variable domain reads DGGITQSPKYLFRKEGQNVTLSCEQNLNHDAMYWYRQDPGQGLRLIYYSQIVNDFQKGDIAEGYSVSREKKESFPLTVTSAQKNPTAFYLCASSGQGGGYTFGSGTRLTVV.

This clone was picked up one time. V usage is TRBV28 and J usage is TRBJ2-7; the match to TRBD1 covers 10 bases. Germline lookup yields CDR1 MDHEN and CDR2 SYDVKM. The CDR3 has 14 residues. With V trimmed by 6 bases and J by 3 bases, 5 bases remained unmatched. CDR3: CASRRTGGDYEQYF. The DNA of the CDR3 is TGTGCCAGCAGACGGACAGGGGGGGACTACGAGCAGTACTTC.

This chain uses TRBV28 with TRBJ2-7; 9 nucleotides agree with TRBD2. Germline V gives CDR1 MDHEN, CDR2 SYDVKM. V lost 5 bases and J lost 2; bases outside the gene matches: 1. The CDR3 is 13 residues long. The CDR3 nucleotides are TGTGCCAGCAGTAGACTAGCGGCCTACGAGCAGTACTTC. This translates into CASSRLAAYEQYF. Supplemented by reference TRBV28 and TRBJ2-7, the full variable domain reads DVKVTQSSRYLVKRTGEKVFLECVQDMDHENMFWYRQDPGLGLRLIYFSYDVKMKEKGDIPEGYSVSREKKERFSLILESASTNQTSMYLCASSRLAAYEQYFGPGTRLTVT.

The chain joins TRBV6-6 to TRBJ2-7; no reliable D call. Trimming removed 0 bases at V and 2 bases at J, with 8 bases between. This CDR3 has 14 amino acids. CDR1 is MNHNY, CDR2 SVGAGI, per germline (reference sequence). The CDR3 sequence is CASSYSPDTYEQYF. The CDR3 nucleotides are TGTGCCAGCAGTTACTCCCCTGACACCTACGAGCAGTACTTC.

The chain carries TRBV2 and TRBJ2-2; tentative D call: TRBD1 (6 bases). Per germline, CDR1 SNHLY and CDR2 FYNNEI. The CDR3 consists of 14 residues. Trimming stripped 6 bases from V and 8 bases from J, with 16 bases between. CDR3 bases: TGTGCCAGCAGCGCCGATAAGGGGGTTGGGGAGCTGTTTTTT. Translating it yields CASSADKGVGELFF.

This clone was found once. The chain joins TRBV29-1 to TRBJ1-2; no clear D gene. Looked up from germline, CDR1 is SQVTM and CDR2 is ANQGSEA. The length of the CDR3 is 13 residues. V was cut by 3 bases and J by 8 bases, with 16 bases left in between. For the CDR3, the DNA is TGCAGCGTTGAGGGGAGCGGGTCAGAAGGCTACACCTTC. Protein sequence: CSVEGSGSEGYTF.

This clone was seen a few times. The chain couples TRBV25-1 to TRBJ1-1; the D is unclear. Germline loops: CDR1 MGHDK, CDR2 SYGVNS. Trimming pared 5 bases from V and 6 bases from J, leaving 10 bases between. This CDR3 has 12 residues. CDR3 DNA sequence: TGTGCCAGCAGTTACTCCAACGCTGAAGCTTTCTTT. It codes for CASSYSNAEAFF. Complete variable domain (other parts from reference TRBV25-1 and TRBJ1-1): EADIYQTPRYLVIGTGKKITLECSQTMGHDKMYWYQQDPGMELHLIHYSYGVNSTEKGDLSSESTVSRIRTEHFPLTLESARPSHTSQYLCASSYSNAEAFFGQGTRLTVV.

This sequence joins TRBV11-3 and TRBJ2-7; TRBD1 agrees at 8 bases. Unmatched junction bases numbered 11, after V lost 4 bases and J lost 6 bases. The CDR3 length is 15 residues. Looked up from germline, CDR1 is SGHNT and CDR2 is YENEEA. The CDR3 DNA reads TGTGCCAGCAGCTCCACCGGGGACAGGATGGGCGAGCAGTACTTC. Encoded protein: CASSSTGDRMGEQYF.